A selection of T cell receptor beta chains follows, all from one sample in a study of blood T cell repertoires in COVID-19. Sequencing was performed with immunoSEQ multiplex PCR; in TCRdb, only in-frame clones are kept and a portion is missing. The sample records some 30,000 clones, more than 70% being singletons. The specimen sequenced was peripheral blood. The receptors were sampled from a man aged 80 or over with active COVID-19. Each CDR3 is given with its conserved first and last residue. A D gene is named only where the DNA matches it firmly. Size values are once, few and many counts, or a class for expanded clones, and some rows have none.

cdr3_nt | cdr3_aa | j_call | v_call | cdr3_length | d_call | clone_size
TGTGCCAGCAGCAGAGGACACGTCAATGAGCAGTTCTTC | CASSRGHVNEQFF | TRBJ2-1 | TRBV7-3 | 13 | - | -
TGCAGCGTTGCCCTATCTGGGGCCAACGTCCTGACTTTC | CSVALSGANVLTF | TRBJ2-6 | TRBV29-1 | 13 | - | -
TGCAGCTCCGGACAGGGGGGTACAGAGACCCAGTACTTC | CSSGQGGTETQYF | TRBJ2-5 | TRBV29-1 | 13 | TRBD1 | -
TGTGCCACCAGCAGGGGCCCCACAGGGAGCTACACTGAAGCTTTCTTT | CATSRGPTGSYTEAFF | TRBJ1-1 | TRBV15 | 16 | - | -
TGCGCCAGCAGTGAGTCGATGAGCGCAGGGGCCACAGATACGCAGTATTTT | CASSESMSAGATDTQYF | TRBJ2-3 | TRBV10-1 | 17 | - | few
TGTGCCACCAGTGAGCCCCCGGGACAGGGGGACGGCACCGGGGAGCTGTTTTTT | CATSEPPGQGDGTGELFF | TRBJ2-2 | TRBV24-1 | 18 | TRBD1 | -
TGTGCCAGCAGCCTGCGGGACGAATCACCCCTCCACTTT | CASSLRDESPLHF | TRBJ1-6 | TRBV7-2 | 13 | - | -
TGTGCCAGCAGCCCCGGGACAGGGGGCTACTATGGCTACACCTTC | CASSPGTGGYYGYTF | TRBJ1-2 | TRBV7-9 | 15 | TRBD1 | -
TGTGCCAGCAGCATTATCGGGACAGGGGGAGAGACCCAGTACTTC | CASSIIGTGGETQYF | TRBJ2-5 | TRBV5-6 | 15 | TRBD1 | -
TGTGCCTGGAGCTGGAAAGGGGGTAGAGAAAAACTGTTTTTT | CAWSWKGGREKLFF | TRBJ1-4 | TRBV30 | 14 | - | -
TGTGCCAGCAGGTCAGGACAGGGGGGCGAGCAGTACTTC | CASRSGQGGEQYF | TRBJ2-7 | TRBV6-5 | 13 | TRBD1 | -
TGTGCCAGCAGGCGAGCGGGGAGAGCCTCCTACAATGAGCAGTTCTTC | CASRRAGRASYNEQFF | TRBJ2-1 | TRBV6-6 | 16 | TRBD2 | -
TGTGCCAGCAGCTTAGAGCACCGGAGGGTAGAGACCCAGTACTTC | CASSLEHRRVETQYF | TRBJ2-5 | TRBV7-9 | 15 | - | -
TGTGCCAGCTCACCATGGGACAGACTTAACACCGGGGAGCTGTTTTTT | CASSPWDRLNTGELFF | TRBJ2-2 | TRBV18 | 16 | TRBD1 | -
TGTGCCAGCAGCGGATCCGGGACAGGGTTTCCCTACGAGCAGTACTTC | CASSGSGTGFPYEQYF | TRBJ2-7 | TRBV5-6 | 16 | TRBD1 | -
TGTGCCAGCAGCAGAGGCCGGACTCACTATGGCTACACCTTC | CASSRGRTHYGYTF | TRBJ1-2 | TRBV5-5 | 14 | - | -
TGCAGTGCTATCACAGGAAACACCATATATTTT | CSAITGNTIYF | TRBJ1-3 | TRBV20-1 | 11 | - | -
TGTGCCACCAGCAGATACCGGACAGACTCTGGGGCCAACGTCCTGACTTTC | CATSRYRTDSGANVLTF | TRBJ2-6 | TRBV15 | 17 | - | -
TGTGCCAGCAGCTTAGGGAGGGGACGCGGCAATGAGCAGTTCTTC | CASSLGRGRGNEQFF | TRBJ2-1 | TRBV7-2 | 15 | - | -
TGTGCCAGCAGGAAGGGGGGGACACTAGCACCCTACACCTTC | CASRKGGTLAPYTF | TRBJ1-2 | TRBV11-2 | 14 | - | -
TGTGCCAGCACCCTAATGGGAGGGGAAAACAATGAGCAGTTCTTC | CASTLMGGENNEQFF | TRBJ2-1 | TRBV5-4 | 15 | TRBD2 | -
TGTGCCTGGAGAACACAGGTTGCTGAAGCTTTCTTT | CAWRTQVAEAFF | TRBJ1-1 | TRBV30 | 12 | - | -
TGCGCCAGCAGCAAGACAGGGGGCTTAACAGATACGCAGTATTTT | CASSKTGGLTDTQYF | TRBJ2-3 | TRBV5-1 | 15 | TRBD1 | once
TGTGCCAGCAGTTCGGGGGTTTGGACCCAGTACTTC | CASSSGVWTQYF | TRBJ2-5 | TRBV2 | 12 | - | -
TGTGCCAGCAGCCAAACAGGGCCCCCTGAAAAACTGTTTTTT | CASSQTGPPEKLFF | TRBJ1-4 | TRBV11-2 | 14 | - | -
TGTGCCAGCAGTTCTAGCGGGGGGCGGAATGAGCAGTTCTTC | CASSSSGGRNEQFF | TRBJ2-1 | TRBV2 | 14 | TRBD2 | -
TGTGCCAGCTTCCAGCAGGGCTCTGGGGCCAACGTCCTGACTTTC | CASFQQGSGANVLTF | TRBJ2-6 | TRBV6-4 | 15 | - | -
TGTGCCAGCAGAGGGAGCTCTGGAAACACCATATATTTT | CASRGSSGNTIYF | TRBJ1-3 | TRBV6-5 | 13 | - | -
TGTGCCAGCAGTCGGAGCGTACAAGAGACCCAGTACTTC | CASSRSVQETQYF | TRBJ2-5 | TRBV28 | 13 | - | -
TGTGCCAGCAGTTTATGGGGGGGTCCAAGGGCTGGGGCCAACGTCCTGACTTTC | CASSLWGGPRAGANVLTF | TRBJ2-6 | TRBV27 | 18 | TRBD2 | few
TGTGCCAGCAGGCCGGGGACTGCCGGGGGACAAGAGACCCAGTACTTC | CASRPGTAGGQETQYF | TRBJ2-5 | TRBV2 | 16 | - | once
TGTGCCAGTAGTATAGATCGTAAGGGGGCAACTGAAGCTTTCTTT | CASSIDRKGATEAFF | TRBJ1-1 | TRBV19 | 15 | TRBD1 | -
TGTGCCATCAGTGACAGTCCACTGAACACTGAAGCTTTCTTT | CAISDSPLNTEAFF | TRBJ1-1 | TRBV10-3 | 14 | - | -
TGTGCCAGCAGCCCTAGCGGGGGAAGATACAATGAGCAGTTCTTC | CASSPSGGRYNEQFF | TRBJ2-1 | TRBV3-1/TRBV3-2 | 15 | TRBD2 | -
TGTGCCAGCAGTGAAGCGGACAGGGCCAGGATGAACACTGAAGCTTTCTTT | CASSEADRARMNTEAFF | TRBJ1-1 | TRBV6-1 | 17 | TRBD1 | -
TGTGCCAGCAGTTATGGCAGTACCTACGAGCAGTACTTC | CASSYGSTYEQYF | TRBJ2-7 | TRBV6-6 | 13 | - | -
TGTGCCAGCAGCTTAGCGGCGGGGGGCAATGAGCAGTTCTTC | CASSLAAGGNEQFF | TRBJ2-1 | TRBV11-2 | 14 | TRBD2 | -
TGTGCCAGCAGGTACAGGGGGACCGGGGAGCTGTTTTTT | CASRYRGTGELFF | TRBJ2-2 | TRBV12-3/TRBV12-4 | 13 | TRBD1 | -
TGTGCCAGTAGTATCAGGCGGGGGGGGCAAGATGAGCAGTTCTTC | CASSIRRGGQDEQFF | TRBJ2-1 | TRBV19 | 15 | TRBD2 | -
TGTGCCAGCAGCGACCCGACAGGGAACACCGGGGAGCTGTTTTTT | CASSDPTGNTGELFF | TRBJ2-2 | TRBV7-9 | 15 | - | -
TGTGCCAGCAGTCGGCGACAGGGGGTAGACGGGGAGCTGTTTTTT | CASSRRQGVDGELFF | TRBJ2-2 | TRBV5-6 | 15 | TRBD1 | -
TGTGCCAGCAGCTTAGAGTCCACAGGGTCTACTCAGCCCCAGCATTTT | CASSLESTGSTQPQHF | TRBJ1-5 | TRBV7-2 | 16 | - | medium-sized
TGCGCCAGCAGCCTCCAGGGGGCTAACTATGGCTACACCTTC | CASSLQGANYGYTF | TRBJ1-2 | TRBV5-1 | 14 | TRBD1 | -
TGCGCCAGCAGCCCCCAACAGACAGGGGCCAACTACGAGCAGTACTTC | CASSPQQTGANYEQYF | TRBJ2-7 | TRBV5-1 | 16 | TRBD1 | -
TGTGCCAGCAGCGTAGATTGGGGGGGCGCCTATGGCTACACCTTC | CASSVDWGGAYGYTF | TRBJ1-2 | TRBV9 | 15 | - | -
TGTGCCAGCAGTTTGTCCCAGTCTGGAAACACCATATATTTT | CASSLSQSGNTIYF | TRBJ1-3 | TRBV6-5 | 14 | - | -
TGTGCCAGCAGTGACGGTCAGGAATCCGGGGAGCTGTTTTTT | CASSDGQESGELFF | TRBJ2-2 | TRBV6-4 | 14 | - | -
TGCGCCAGCAGCCAAGCTCCCCCTAGACAGGGACTTACTACTGGGGCCAACGTCCTGACTTTC | CASSQAPPRQGLTTGANVLTF | TRBJ2-6 | TRBV4-1 | 21 | - | -
TGTGCCAGCAGCCAAGATTTGGTACAGAGCAGCTCCTATAATTCACCCCTCCACTTT | CASSQDLVQSSSYNSPLHF | TRBJ1-6 | TRBV3-1/TRBV3-2 | 19 | - | -
TGTGCCAGCAGGGGACTAGCGGGGGTGCCTAACGAGCAGTACTTC | CASRGLAGVPNEQYF | TRBJ2-7 | TRBV2 | 15 | TRBD2 | -
TGTGCCAGCAGCTTAAGCGGGGGCTCTGGGGCCAACGTCCTGACTTTC | CASSLSGGSGANVLTF | TRBJ2-6 | TRBV11-1 | 16 | TRBD2 | once